This paragraph covers one T cell receptor beta chain sequence. Trimming cost V 0 bases and J 4 bases; bases outside gene matches: 4. The CDR3 is made up of 16 amino acids. Germline CDR1 reads SGHRS; CDR2 reads YFSETQ. The data were taken from a study of blood T cell repertoires in COVID-19. In the original analysis: Counts of nucleated cells, estimated from reference gene primer amplification, were obtained. Produced via immunoSEQ multiplex PCR; TCRdb's table is partial and in-frame only. The V and J calls and clone size are taken from that table; D and trimming were inferred from the DNA. The repertoire holds more than 80,000 clones, 70% to 80% seen once, with 0.9% in the top ten.

The specimen sequenced was peripheral blood. This chain connects TRBV5-1 to TRBJ1-3; 10 nucleotides align to TRBD1. This sequence was found in a human donor with acute or convalescent COVID-19. The donor label of this sample is uncertain. The CDR3 loop is CASSLGQGARGNTIYF. CDR3 in DNA: TGCGCCAGCAGCTTGGGACAGGGGGCGCGCGGAAACACCATATATTTT.